This T cell receptor (beta chain) derives from a study of T cell responses to AZD1222 COVID-19 vaccine. Study results and limitations: Donors were largely white British and mainly female; clonal diversity was possibly underestimated. Receipt of two AZD1222 doses was followed by a rise in Spike-specific TCR breadth and depth. The repertoires were collected only after the peak T cell response.

A remark on this clone: The antigen remains undetermined.

Measured with immunoSEQ multiplex PCR; TCRdb has only the in-frame clones, and not every one. The sample holds 130,000 to 150,000 clones, under 95% seen once. The germline V gene encodes CDR1 MRHNA and CDR2 SNTAGT. Trimming removed 4 bases from V and 8 bases from J, with 23 bases in between. The CDR3 totals 16 residues. The rearrangement uses TRBV6-4 and TRBJ1-2; no firm D call. The sequences come from peripheral blood, collected on day 0 of MenACWY control vaccination. This receptor was identified in an adult in good health. The CDR3 DNA reads TGTGCCAGCAGTGTCCTCGGGGAAGGGCCCCGAGAAGGCTACACCTTC. Amino acid sequence: CASSVLGEGPREGYTF.